Below, one TCR beta chain is given with its context. Assay used: immunoSEQ multiplex PCR; TCRdb lists only in-frame clones, some missing. Found here are approximately 53,000 clones, roughly four fifths of them singletons; the top ten hold around 2.8%. These data originate in a study of blood T cell repertoires in COVID-19. Whole-study context: COVID-19 samples collected from the United States, Italy and Spain covered acute and convalescent phases.

Losses at the gene ends were 0 bases for V and 7 bases for J; bases not matched to a gene: 3. The CDR3 has 15 residues. Germline CDR1 is MNHEY and CDR2 is SVGAGI. The clonotype comes from a woman aged 60-70 years with acute or convalescent COVID-19. Material: peripheral blood. V and J are TRBV6-5 and TRBJ1-4; 9 positions match TRBD1. This CDR3 reads CASSYSGQGVEKLFF. As DNA, the CDR3 is TGTGCCAGCAGTTACTCGGGACAGGGCGTTGAAAAACTGTTTTTT.